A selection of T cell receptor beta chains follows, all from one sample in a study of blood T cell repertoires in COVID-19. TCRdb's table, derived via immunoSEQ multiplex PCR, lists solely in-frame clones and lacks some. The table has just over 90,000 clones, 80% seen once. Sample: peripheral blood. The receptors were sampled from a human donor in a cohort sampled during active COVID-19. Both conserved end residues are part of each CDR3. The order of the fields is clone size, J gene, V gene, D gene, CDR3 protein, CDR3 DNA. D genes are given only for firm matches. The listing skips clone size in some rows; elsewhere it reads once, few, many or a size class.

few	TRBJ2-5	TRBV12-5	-	CASALGSGSPETQYF	TGTGCTAGTGCCTTGGGTTCGGGGAGTCCAGAGACCCAGTACTTC
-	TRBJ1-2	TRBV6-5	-	CASSYSWARDGYGYTF	TGTGCCAGCAGTTACTCTTGGGCCAGGGATGGGTATGGCTACACCTTC
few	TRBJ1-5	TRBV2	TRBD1	CASSYGQVSNQPQHF	TGTGCCAGCAGCTATGGACAGGTCAGCAATCAGCCCCAGCATTTT
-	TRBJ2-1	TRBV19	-	CASSIDLNRAPYNEQFF	TGTGCCAGTAGTATAGATCTCAACCGCGCACCGTACAATGAGCAGTTCTTC
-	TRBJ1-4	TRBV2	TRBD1	CASRPDRGIKLELFF	TGTGCCAGCAGACCCGACAGGGGGATTAAGTTGGAACTGTTTTTT
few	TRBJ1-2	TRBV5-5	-	CASSGPAQGSGYYGYTF	TGTGCCAGCAGCGGGCCGGCACAGGGTTCCGGCTACTATGGCTACACCTTC
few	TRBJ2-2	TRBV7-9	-	CASSLGQGQPNTGELFF	TGTGCCAGCAGCTTAGGACAAGGTCAACCGAACACCGGGGAGCTGTTTTTT
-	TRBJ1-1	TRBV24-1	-	CATSPGTTEAFF	TGTGCCACCAGTCCAGGTACTACTGAAGCTTTCTTT
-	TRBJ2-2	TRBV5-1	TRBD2	CASSFSSGRANTGELFF	TGCGCCAGCAGCTTCTCTAGCGGGAGGGCCAACACCGGGGAGCTGTTTTTT
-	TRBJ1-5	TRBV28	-	CASNGDQPQHF	TGTGCCAGCAACGGGGATCAGCCCCAGCATTTT
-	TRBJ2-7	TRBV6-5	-	CASGTYEQYF	TGTGCCAGCGGGACTTACGAGCAGTACTTC
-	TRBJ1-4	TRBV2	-	CASSERGISNEKLFF	TGTGCCAGCAGTGAAAGGGGGATCTCTAATGAAAAACTGTTTTTT
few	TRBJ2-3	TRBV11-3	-	CASSLPPHRTQYF	TGTGCCAGCAGCTTACCACCGCATCGGACGCAGTATTTT
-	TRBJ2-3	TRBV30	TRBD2	CAWSRGGKDTQYF	TGTGCCTGGAGCCGGGGGGGTAAAGATACGCAGTATTTT
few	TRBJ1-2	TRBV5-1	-	CASSEDWGGDGYTF	TGCGCCAGCAGCGAGGATTGGGGGGGAGACGGCTACACCTTC
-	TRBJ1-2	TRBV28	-	CATRMGAYGYTF	TGTGCCACTCGTATGGGGGCCTATGGCTACACCTTC
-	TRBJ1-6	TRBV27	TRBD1	CASRKDRNNSPLHF	TGTGCCAGCAGAAAGGACAGGAATAATTCACCCCTCCACTTT